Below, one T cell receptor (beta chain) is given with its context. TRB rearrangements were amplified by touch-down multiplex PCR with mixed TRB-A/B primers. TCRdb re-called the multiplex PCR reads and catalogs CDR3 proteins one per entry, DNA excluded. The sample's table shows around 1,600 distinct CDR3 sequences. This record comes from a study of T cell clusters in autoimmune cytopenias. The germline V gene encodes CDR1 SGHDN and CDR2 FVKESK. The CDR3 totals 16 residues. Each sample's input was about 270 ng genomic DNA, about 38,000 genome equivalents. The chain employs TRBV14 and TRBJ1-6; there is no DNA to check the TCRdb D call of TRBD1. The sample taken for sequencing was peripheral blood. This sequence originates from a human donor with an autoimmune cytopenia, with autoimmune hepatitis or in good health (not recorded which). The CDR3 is CASSQDLGDGDSPLHF.